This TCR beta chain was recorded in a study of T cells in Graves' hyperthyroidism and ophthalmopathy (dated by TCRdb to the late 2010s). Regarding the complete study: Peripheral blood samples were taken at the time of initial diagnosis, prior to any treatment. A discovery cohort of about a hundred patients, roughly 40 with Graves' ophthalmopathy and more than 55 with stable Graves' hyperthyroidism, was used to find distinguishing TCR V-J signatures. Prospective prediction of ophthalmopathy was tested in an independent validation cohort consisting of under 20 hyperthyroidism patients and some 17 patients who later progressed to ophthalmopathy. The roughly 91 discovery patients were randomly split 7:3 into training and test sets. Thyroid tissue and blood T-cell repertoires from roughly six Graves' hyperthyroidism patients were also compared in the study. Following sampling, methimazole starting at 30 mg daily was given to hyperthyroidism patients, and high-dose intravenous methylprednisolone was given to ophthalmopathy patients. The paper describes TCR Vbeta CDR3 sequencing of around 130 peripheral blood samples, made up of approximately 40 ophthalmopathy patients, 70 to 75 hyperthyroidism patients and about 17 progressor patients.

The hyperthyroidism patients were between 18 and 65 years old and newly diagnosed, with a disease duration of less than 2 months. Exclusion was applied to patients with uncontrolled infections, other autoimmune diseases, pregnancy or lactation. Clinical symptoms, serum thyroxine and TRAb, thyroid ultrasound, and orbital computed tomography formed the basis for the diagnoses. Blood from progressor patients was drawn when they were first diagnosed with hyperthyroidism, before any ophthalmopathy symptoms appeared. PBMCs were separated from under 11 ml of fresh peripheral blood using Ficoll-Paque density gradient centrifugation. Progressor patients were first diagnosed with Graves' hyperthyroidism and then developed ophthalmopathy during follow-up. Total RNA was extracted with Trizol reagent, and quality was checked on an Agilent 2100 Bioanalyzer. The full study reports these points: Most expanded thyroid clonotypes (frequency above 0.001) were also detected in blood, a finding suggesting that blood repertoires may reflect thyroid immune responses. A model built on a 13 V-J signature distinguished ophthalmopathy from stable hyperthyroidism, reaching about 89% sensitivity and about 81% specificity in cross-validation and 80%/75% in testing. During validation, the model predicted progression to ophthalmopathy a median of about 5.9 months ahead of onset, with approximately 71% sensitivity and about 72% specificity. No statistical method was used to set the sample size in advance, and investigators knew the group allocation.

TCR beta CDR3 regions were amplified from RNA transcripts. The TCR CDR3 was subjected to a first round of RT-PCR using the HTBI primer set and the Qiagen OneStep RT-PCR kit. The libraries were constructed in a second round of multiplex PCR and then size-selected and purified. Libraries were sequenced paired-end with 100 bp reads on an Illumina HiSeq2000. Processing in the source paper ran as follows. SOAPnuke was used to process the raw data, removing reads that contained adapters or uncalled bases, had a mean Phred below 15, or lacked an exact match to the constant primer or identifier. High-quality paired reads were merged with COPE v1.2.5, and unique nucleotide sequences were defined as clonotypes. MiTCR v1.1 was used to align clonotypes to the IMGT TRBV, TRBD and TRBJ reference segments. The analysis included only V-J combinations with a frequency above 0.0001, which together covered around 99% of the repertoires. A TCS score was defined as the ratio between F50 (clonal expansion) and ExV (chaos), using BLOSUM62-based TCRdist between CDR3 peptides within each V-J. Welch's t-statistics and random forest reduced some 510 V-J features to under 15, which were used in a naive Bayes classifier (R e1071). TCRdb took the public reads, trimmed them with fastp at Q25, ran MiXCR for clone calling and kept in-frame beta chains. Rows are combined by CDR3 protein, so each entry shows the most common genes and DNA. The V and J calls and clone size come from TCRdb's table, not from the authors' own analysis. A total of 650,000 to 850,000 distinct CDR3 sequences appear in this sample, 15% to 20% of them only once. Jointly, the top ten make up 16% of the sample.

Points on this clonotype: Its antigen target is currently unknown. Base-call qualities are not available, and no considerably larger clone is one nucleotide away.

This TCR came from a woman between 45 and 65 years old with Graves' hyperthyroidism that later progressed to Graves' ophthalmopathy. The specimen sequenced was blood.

The CDR3 in this case is CSAKESLSGANVLTF. The bases are TGCAGTGCCAAAGAAAGTCTCTCTGGGGCCAACGTCCTGACTTTC. The V and J segments used are TRBV20-1 and TRBJ2-6; the D gene is not confidently resolved. According to the germline V gene (reference sequence), CDR1 reads DFQATT and CDR2 reads SNEGSKA. Trimming at the junction amounts to 6 bases on V and 0 bases on J, and the germline ends lie 12 bases apart. CDR3 length: 15 amino acids, cysteine to phenylalanine. Only the CDR3 DNA stays, 45 bases, in frame from base 1.